Listed below are T cell receptor beta chains from one sample, sequenced in a study of shared clonotypes between healthy human individuals. Method: immunoSEQ multiplex PCR; TCRdb's copy keeps in-frame clones and lacks some. The table lists roughly 120,000 clones, around 73% of them singletons. Material: memory CD8+ T cells sorted from blood. The receptors originated from a woman aged 30 to 39 in good health. The CDR3 runs from the conserved cysteine through the conserved F or W. The D gene is left open where the match is weak. Some rows have no size entry. The others give once, few or many, or a class for an expanded clone.

clone_size: many
d_call: TRBD2
j_call: TRBJ2-3
v_call: TRBV13
cdr3_aa: CASSPPGSGARGQYF
cdr3_nt: TGTGCCAGCAGCCCGCCGGGTAGCGGGGCTAGGGGGCAGTATTTT

clone_size: few
d_call: NA
j_call: TRBJ2-1
v_call: TRBV6-1
cdr3_aa: CASSDEDHGEQFF
cdr3_nt: TGTGCCAGCAGTGATGAGGATCATGGTGAGCAGTTCTTC

clone_size: NA
d_call: TRBD1
j_call: TRBJ2-3
v_call: TRBV2
cdr3_aa: CANTGDSVGDTQYF
cdr3_nt: TGTGCCAACACAGGGGATTCGGTTGGAGATACGCAGTATTTT

clone_size: NA
d_call: TRBD1
j_call: TRBJ2-7
v_call: TRBV2
cdr3_aa: CASSLTGTAYEQYF
cdr3_nt: TGTGCCAGCAGTTTAACCGGGACAGCCTACGAGCAGTACTTC

clone_size: NA
d_call: NA
j_call: TRBJ1-1
v_call: TRBV7-9
cdr3_aa: CASSPNRGGMNTEAFF
cdr3_nt: TGTGCCAGCAGCCCAAACCGGGGGGGAATGAACACTGAAGCTTTCTTT

clone_size: many
d_call: TRBD1
j_call: TRBJ2-5
v_call: TRBV25-1
cdr3_aa: CASSGGQGNQETQYF
cdr3_nt: TGTGCCAGCAGTGGGGGACAGGGCAACCAAGAGACCCAGTACTTC

clone_size: NA
d_call: TRBD2
j_call: TRBJ2-1
v_call: TRBV6-1
cdr3_aa: CASSPGEGSYNEQFF
cdr3_nt: TGTGCCAGCAGTCCGGGGGAGGGGTCCTACAATGAGCAGTTCTTC

clone_size: NA
d_call: NA
j_call: TRBJ1-5
v_call: TRBV25-1
cdr3_aa: CASSDRTDRPNQPQHF
cdr3_nt: TGTGCCAGCAGTGACAGGACAGATCGCCCTAATCAGCCCCAGCATTTT

clone_size: NA
d_call: NA
j_call: TRBJ2-7
v_call: TRBV5-1
cdr3_aa: CASSRGYRGSTHEQYF
cdr3_nt: TGCGCCAGCAGCCGGGGGTACAGGGGTAGTACCCACGAGCAGTACTTC

clone_size: NA
d_call: NA
j_call: TRBJ2-6
v_call: TRBV29-1
cdr3_aa: CSVGHSGANVLTF
cdr3_nt: TGCAGCGTGGGACACTCTGGGGCCAACGTCCTGACTTTC

clone_size: NA
d_call: TRBD2
j_call: TRBJ2-5
v_call: TRBV27
cdr3_aa: CASSLLASGGTQYF
cdr3_nt: TGTGCCAGCAGTTTATTGGCCTCGGGGGGGACCCAGTACTTC

clone_size: NA
d_call: TRBD1
j_call: TRBJ2-5
v_call: TRBV6-1
cdr3_aa: CAISEHGQGTDNNDAQYF
cdr3_nt: TGTGCCATCAGTGAGCACGGACAGGGAACTGACAACAACGATGCCCAGTACTTC

clone_size: NA
d_call: TRBD2
j_call: TRBJ2-1
v_call: TRBV9
cdr3_aa: CASSLTSGGGNEQFF
cdr3_nt: TGTGCCAGCAGTTTGACTAGCGGAGGGGGTAATGAGCAGTTCTTC

clone_size: many
d_call: NA
j_call: TRBJ1-1
v_call: TRBV5-3
cdr3_aa: CARSLTGLNTEAFF
cdr3_nt: TGTGCCAGAAGCTTGACAGGGTTGAACACTGAAGCTTTCTTT

clone_size: NA
d_call: TRBD1
j_call: TRBJ1-4
v_call: TRBV28
cdr3_aa: CASSFWDRGDFFNEKLFF
cdr3_nt: TGTGCCAGCAGTTTTTGGGACAGGGGGGACTTTTTTAATGAAAAACTGTTTTTT

clone_size: NA
d_call: NA
j_call: TRBJ2-7
v_call: TRBV5-1
cdr3_aa: CASSFGPLASYEQYF
cdr3_nt: TGCGCCAGCAGCTTCGGTCCCCTCGCCTCCTACGAGCAGTACTTC

clone_size: NA
d_call: TRBD1
j_call: TRBJ2-5
v_call: TRBV7-8
cdr3_aa: CASSPPAYTRDSFRETQYF
cdr3_nt: TGTGCCAGCAGCCCACCGGCATACACAAGGGACAGTTTCCGAGAGACCCAGTACTTC

clone_size: many
d_call: NA
j_call: TRBJ2-7
v_call: TRBV13
cdr3_aa: CASSLEGAVSGYEQYF
cdr3_nt: TGTGCCAGCAGCTTAGAAGGGGCCGTTTCGGGCTACGAGCAGTACTTC

clone_size: NA
d_call: TRBD2
j_call: TRBJ2-7
v_call: TRBV29-1
cdr3_aa: CSGRKSGRLSEQYF
cdr3_nt: TGCAGCGGGAGGAAGAGCGGGAGGCTGTCCGAGCAGTACTTC

clone_size: few
d_call: NA
j_call: TRBJ1-1
v_call: TRBV5-1
cdr3_aa: CASSAAWEGLSTEAFF
cdr3_nt: TGCGCCAGCAGCGCCGCTTGGGAGGGGCTGAGCACTGAAGCTTTCTTT

clone_size: NA
d_call: NA
j_call: TRBJ1-2
v_call: TRBV28
cdr3_aa: CASSTNLEGNYGYTF
cdr3_nt: TGTGCCAGCAGTACAAACTTGGAGGGAAACTATGGCTACACCTTC

clone_size: once
d_call: TRBD2
j_call: TRBJ2-7
v_call: TRBV6-4
cdr3_aa: CASSDPRLAGGPEQYF
cdr3_nt: TGTGCCAGCAGCGACCCCCGGCTAGCGGGAGGGCCCGAGCAGTACTTC

clone_size: NA
d_call: TRBD2
j_call: TRBJ2-7
v_call: TRBV7-9
cdr3_aa: CASSWTSGRPYEQYF
cdr3_nt: TGTGCCAGCAGCTGGACTAGCGGACGACCCTACGAGCAGTACTTC

clone_size: once
d_call: TRBD1
j_call: TRBJ2-1
v_call: TRBV19
cdr3_aa: CASSPQTGAYYNEQFF
cdr3_nt: TGTGCCAGTAGTCCCCAGACAGGGGCTTATTACAATGAGCAGTTCTTC

clone_size: NA
d_call: NA
j_call: TRBJ1-2
v_call: TRBV7-8
cdr3_aa: CASSSREAANYGYTF
cdr3_nt: TGTGCCAGCAGCTCCCGAGAGGCAGCTAACTATGGCTACACCTTC

clone_size: few
d_call: NA
j_call: TRBJ2-7
v_call: TRBV7-9
cdr3_aa: CASSLEGALEQYF
cdr3_nt: TGTGCCAGCAGCTTGGAGGGGGCCCTCGAGCAGTACTTC

clone_size: NA
d_call: NA
j_call: TRBJ1-3
v_call: TRBV9
cdr3_aa: CASSADDGNTIYF
cdr3_nt: TGTGCCAGCAGCGCCGACGACGGAAACACCATATATTTT

clone_size: NA
d_call: TRBD2
j_call: TRBJ2-1
v_call: TRBV29-1
cdr3_aa: CSVHRGLAGLNEQFF
cdr3_nt: TGCAGCGTCCACAGGGGACTAGCGGGCCTGAATGAGCAGTTCTTC

clone_size: NA
d_call: TRBD1
j_call: TRBJ2-7
v_call: TRBV5-3
cdr3_aa: CASSQVGTGAYEQYF
cdr3_nt: TGTGCCAGCAGCCAAGTCGGGACAGGGGCCTACGAGCAGTACTTC

clone_size: once
d_call: TRBD2
j_call: TRBJ2-7
v_call: TRBV2
cdr3_aa: CASREAGTNPNEQYF
cdr3_nt: TGTGCCAGCAGGGAAGCCGGGACTAACCCTAACGAGCAGTACTTC

clone_size: NA
d_call: NA
j_call: TRBJ1-4
v_call: TRBV6-5
cdr3_aa: CATGTVRELFF
cdr3_nt: TGTGCCACCGGGACGGTGAGGGAACTGTTTTTT

clone_size: NA
d_call: NA
j_call: TRBJ2-1
v_call: TRBV5-1
cdr3_aa: CASSLVGSWSSDHNEQFF
cdr3_nt: TGCGCCAGCAGCTTGGTGGGCTCTTGGTCTAGCGACCACAATGAGCAGTTCTTC

clone_size: NA
d_call: NA
j_call: TRBJ2-7
v_call: TRBV25-1
cdr3_aa: CASSDRQTSEQYF
cdr3_nt: TGTGCCAGCAGTGACCGACAGACCTCCGAGCAGTACTTC

clone_size: few
d_call: NA
j_call: TRBJ1-5
v_call: TRBV2
cdr3_aa: CASSQGGGNQPQHF
cdr3_nt: TGTGCCAGCAGTCAGGGTGGAGGCAATCAGCCCCAGCATTTT

clone_size: NA
d_call: NA
j_call: TRBJ2-1
v_call: TRBV7-9
cdr3_aa: CASSLALYNEQFF
cdr3_nt: TGTGCCAGCAGCTTGGCCCTCTACAATGAGCAGTTCTTC

clone_size: few
d_call: NA
j_call: TRBJ1-1
v_call: TRBV6-1
cdr3_aa: CASTPRVEWSAEAFF
cdr3_nt: TGTGCCAGCACTCCAAGAGTTGAGTGGTCAGCTGAAGCTTTCTTT

clone_size: medium-sized
d_call: TRBD2
j_call: TRBJ2-2
v_call: TRBV6-1
cdr3_aa: CASASGTGAGELFF
cdr3_nt: TGTGCCAGCGCTAGCGGGACTGGGGCCGGGGAGCTGTTTTTT